Shown below are 30 T cell receptor beta chains from a single sample sequenced in a study of blood T cell repertoires in COVID-19. The table came from immunoSEQ multiplex PCR; TCRdb's copy has only in-frame clones and leaves some out. The sample records 150,000 to 200,000 clones, 80% to 90% being singletons. Specimen: peripheral blood. The receptors were gathered from a human donor in a cohort sampled during active COVID-19.

The chain recombines TRBV15 with TRBJ1-2; 8 bases match TRBD1. The CDR3 consists of 14 residues. V was clipped by 4 bases and J by 2 bases; unmatched bases: 3. Germline CDR1 and CDR2: LNHNV and YYDKDF (reference sequence). CDR3 protein: CATSTRTGNYGYTF. The CDR3, as DNA: TGTGCCACCAGCACGCGGACAGGGAACTATGGCTACACCTTC.

A note on this clone: The junction shows a germline mismatch at one end, possibly a read error. The chain couples TRBV6-6 to TRBJ1-1; D is unresolved. CDR3 length equals 13 residues. Germline assignment: CDR1 MNHNY and CDR2 SVGAGI (reference sequence). The chain's CDR3 is CASRYYLDTEAFF. The CDR3 bases are TGTGCCAGCAGATACTACTTGGACACTGAAGCTTTCTTT.

This clone was detected only once. The same CDR3 arises from other DNA sequences in this sample as well. The chain combines TRBV6-5 with TRBJ1-1; D not resolved. This CDR3 has 14 residues. Germline V lookup: CDR1 MNHEY, CDR2 SVGAGI. Deletions cut 0 bases from V and 2 bases from J, with 7 bases between. Here the CDR3 reads CASSYSRVNTEAFF. CDR3 nucleotide sequence: TGTGCCAGCAGTTACTCTCGGGTTAACACTGAAGCTTTCTTT.

The chain joins TRBV2 to TRBJ2-1; 9 bases agree with TRBD1. With V trimmed by 0 bases and J by 7 bases, 4 bases remained unmatched. The length of the CDR3 is 15 residues. Germline assignment: CDR1 SNHLY and CDR2 FYNNEI. The CDR3 nucleotides are TGTGCCAGCAGTGAAGCCCGGACAGGGGTAAATGAGCAGTTCTTC. The encoded protein is CASSEARTGVNEQFF.

The CDR3 sequence is CASSSPSGRASYNEQFF. The CDR3 DNA reads TGTGCCAGCAGTTCCCCTAGCGGGAGGGCCTCCTACAATGAGCAGTTCTTC. V usage is TRBV27 and J usage is TRBJ2-1, with 12 bases matching TRBD2. Germline CDR1 MNHEY, CDR2 SMNVEV (reference sequence). The CDR3 runs 17 residues. The junction had 4 bases not matched to a gene; V was cut back by 4 bases and J by 0 bases.

The chain is built from TRBV2 and TRBJ2-7; 9 bases align to TRBD1. Per the germline V gene, CDR1 is SNHLY and CDR2 is FYNNEI. The CDR3 loop spans 18 amino acids. V gave up 3 bases and J gave up 2 bases; unmatched junction bases: 14. The CDR3 spells CASSEGSLQGAMTYEQYF. The CDR3 coding sequence is TGTGCCAGCAGTGAGGGCTCCCTACAGGGGGCAATGACCTACGAGCAGTACTTC.

V and J are TRBV20-1 and TRBJ1-5; a possible D gene is TRBD1 (6 bases). The CDR3 runs to 13 residues. The ends were cut back, 3 bases at V and 3 bases at J, with 9 bases in the middle. Germline assignment: CDR1 DFQATT and CDR2 SNEGSKA (reference sequence). The CDR3 loop reads CSASDRLNQPQHF. The CDR3 DNA is TGCAGTGCTAGTGACAGGCTCAATCAGCCCCAGCATTTT.

This chain connects TRBV20-1 to TRBJ2-3; 8 bases line up with TRBD1. Germline CDR1 is DFQATT and CDR2 is SNEGSKA (reference sequence). With V trimmed by 3 bases and J by 3 bases, 5 bases remained unmatched. The CDR3 is 14 amino acids. The CDR3 nucleotides are TGCAGTGCTAGTACGGACAGGGAAACAGATACGCAGTATTTT. This encodes CSASTDRETDTQYF.

The chain joins TRBV5-1 to TRBJ2-1; 8 bases match TRBD2. Trimming took 7 bases from V and 7 from J; bases not matched to a gene: 7. This CDR3 comprises 13 residues. CDR1 is SGHRS, CDR2 YFSETQ, per germline. The CDR3 is CASDSGSSNEQFF. Written as DNA, the CDR3 is TGCGCCAGCGACAGCGGGAGTAGTAATGAGCAGTTCTTC.

Ten or more counts support this clone. This sequence joins TRBV2 and TRBJ2-1; 8 nucleotides line up with TRBD2. Germline CDR1 SNHLY, CDR2 FYNNEI. The CDR3 consists of 12 residues. With V trimmed by 6 bases and J by 8 bases, 3 bases remained unmatched. CDR3 in amino acids: CASRGLVHEQFF. In DNA form, the CDR3 reads TGTGCCAGCAGGGGACTAGTCCATGAGCAGTTCTTC.

The chain employs TRBV11-3 and TRBJ2-3; 8 bases agree with TRBD1. The CDR3 loop spans 16 amino acids. The germline V gene encodes CDR1 SGHNT and CDR2 YENEEA. Trimming cost V 5 bases and J 3 bases; bases outside gene matches: 10. CDR3 bases: TGTGCCAGCAGCGCGTGGGGCGGACAGGGTACAGATACGCAGTATTTT. Protein product: CASSAWGGQGTDTQYF.

The chain couples TRBV7-7 to TRBJ2-5; 7 bases agree with TRBD2. V shed 5 bases and J 1 base; nucleotides not matched to a gene: 4. This CDR3 is built from 14 residues. CDR1 and CDR2 (germline): SSHAT, FNYEAQ (reference sequence). DNA of the CDR3: TGTGCCAGCAGCGGGGGGGGTACCCAAGAGACCCAGTACTTC. Encoded protein: CASSGGGTQETQYF.

The V gene is TRBV12-5, the J gene TRBJ2-3, with a possible D match to TRBD2 (5 bases). The CDR3 length is 16 residues. The V end lost 5 bases, the J end lost 13 bases, and 28 bases lay between the germline ends. Germline V gene data show CDR1 as LGHNT and CDR2 as FRNRAP. As DNA, the CDR3 is TGTGCTAGTGGTCCGCACCGGGGATCCTCCCATGGAAGAAAGTATTTT. It is translated as CASGPHRGSSHGRKYF.

This clone has only a few counts. The chain has TRBV10-3 and TRBJ1-5; D uncertain. V lost 3 bases, J lost 2 bases, and 11 bases lay in between. The CDR3 runs 15 residues. Germline V CDR1 and CDR2: ENHRY, SYGVKD. CDR3 loop: CAISDWRDGNQPQHF. Written as DNA, the CDR3 is TGTGCCATCAGTGATTGGAGGGATGGCAATCAGCCCCAGCATTTT.

The gene calls are TRBV30 and TRBJ1-5, with 7 bases lining up with TRBD1. In germline, CDR1 is GTSNPN, CDR2 SVGIG (reference sequence). Trimming cost V 3 bases and J 4 bases; bases outside gene matches: 3. CDR3 length: 13 residues. The CDR3 bases are TGTGCCTGGAGACAACAGGGGAATCAGCCCCAGCATTTT. Encoded protein: CAWRQQGNQPQHF.

The gene calls are TRBV4-1 and TRBJ2-1, with 15 nucleotides matching TRBD2. The V and J ends lost 2 bases and 7 bases, in that order; junction bases with no gene match: 3. Germline CDR1 MGHRA, CDR2 YSYEKL. This CDR3 contains 16 residues. The CDR3 protein is CASSQPGTSGGNEQFF. The CDR3 DNA is TGCGCCAGCAGCCAACCCGGGACTAGCGGGGGGAATGAGCAGTTCTTC.

This clone was seen only a few times. The chain employs TRBV6-5 and TRBJ2-1; D uncertain. CDR1 is MNHEY, CDR2 SVGAGI, per germline. V lost 0 bases and J 9 bases, leaving 9 bases between the germline ends. The CDR3 is made up of 13 amino acids. CDR3 coding DNA: TGTGCCAGCAGTTACTCCACGTTGAGTGAGCAGTTCTTC. Its translation: CASSYSTLSEQFF.

The chain recombines TRBV27 with TRBJ2-6; the match to TRBD1 covers 8 bases. Germline loops: CDR1 MNHEY, CDR2 SMNVEV (reference sequence). The V gene end was trimmed by 6 bases and the J gene end by 0 bases; junction bases not matched to a gene: 7. This CDR3 is built from 17 residues. CDR3 coding DNA: TGTGCCAGCAGACAGGACAGGGCCTACTCTGGGGCCAACGTCCTGACTTTC. Protein: CASRQDRAYSGANVLTF.

This clone turned up a few times. The chain has TRBV24-1 and TRBJ1-2; D gene ambiguous. This CDR3 is built from 14 residues. The germline gives CDR1 KGHDR, CDR2 SFDVKD. V lost 10 bases to trimming and J lost 7 bases, with 21 bases between them. CDR3 loop: CATSEGYILGGYTF. Written as DNA, the CDR3 is TGTGCCACTTCCGAGGGTTATATTCTCGGTGGCTACACCTTC.

CDR3 DNA: TGTGCCAGTAGCTTTTCCGGGACAGGGGACACTGAAGCTTTCTTT. It is translated as CASSFSGTGDTEAFF. The chain combines TRBV19 with TRBJ1-1; 10 bases map to TRBD1. With V trimmed by 6 bases and J by 3 bases, 7 bases remained unmatched. This CDR3 comprises 15 residues. From germline, CDR1 is LNHDA and CDR2 SQIVND (reference sequence).

This clone was picked up many times. The chain has TRBV18 and TRBJ2-1; 7 bases are shared with TRBD1. The CDR3 totals 13 residues. Germline V CDR1 and CDR2: KGHSH, LQKENI. J gave up 14 bases and V 0 bases, and 7 bases lay outside the gene matches. The chain's CDR3 is CASSPPSTGMEFF. The DNA of the CDR3 is TGTGCCAGCTCACCACCTTCGACAGGGATGGAGTTCTTC. Based on the CDR3 plus reference TRBV18 and TRBJ2-1, the full variable domain is NAGVMQNPRHLVRRRGQEARLRCSPMKGHSHVYWYRQLPEEGLKFMVYLQKENIIDESGMPKERFSAEFPKEGPSILRIQQVVRGDSAAYFCASSPPSTGMEFFGPGTRLTVL.

The J gene is TRBJ1-1, the V gene TRBV6-2 or TRBV6-3; tentatively, D is TRBD1 (6 bases). Germline lookup yields CDR1 MNHEY and CDR2 SVGEGT. CDR3 length: 14 residues. V lost 2 bases to trimming and J lost 8 bases, with 15 bases between them. The CDR3 DNA reads TGTGCCAGCAGTTACACCCCGGACAGAAGGGAAGCTTTCTTT. It is translated as CASSYTPDRREAFF.

V and J are TRBV24-1 and TRBJ1-1; no definite D call. Germline loops: CDR1 KGHDR, CDR2 SFDVKD. The CDR3 is 13 amino acids. Trimming pared 2 bases from V and 5 bases from J, leaving 8 bases between. CDR3 loop: CATSDYTGTEAFF. The CDR3 DNA is TGTGCCACCAGTGATTATACCGGGACTGAAGCTTTCTTT.

As concerns this clone: The junction and the germline gene differ at one end; a read error may be behind it. The CDR3 reads CVSSLSGTGNEKLFF. The CDR3 nucleotides are TGTGTCAGTAGTTTGTCCGGCACAGGGAATGAAAAACTGTTTTTT. This sequence joins TRBV19 and TRBJ1-4; the D gene is possibly TRBD1 (6 bases). The CDR3 covers 15 residues. Germline V gene data show CDR1 as LNHDA and CDR2 as SQIVND (reference sequence).

V is TRBV28 and J is TRBJ2-1, with 11 bases aligning to TRBD2. The germline V gene has CDR1 MDHEN and CDR2 SYDVKM. V gave up 5 bases and J gave up 4 bases; unmatched junction bases: 7. The CDR3 length is 16 residues. CDR3 nucleotide sequence: TGTGCCAGCAGTGGCCCGGGACTAGCGGTATACAATGAGCAGTTCTTC. It translates to CASSGPGLAVYNEQFF.

A few counts support this clone. J is TRBJ2-2 and V is TRBV4-3; a weak D match, TRBD1 (6 bases). This CDR3 region has 14 residues. V shed 2 bases and J shed 6 bases, with 10 bases lying between them. Germline CDR1 LGHNA, CDR2 YSLEER. CDR3 bases: TGCGCCAGCAGCCAACACAGGGTGGCCGGGGAGCTGTTTTTT. It specifies CASSQHRVAGELFF.

This chain uses TRBV6-5 with TRBJ1-3; a weak D match, TRBD1 (5 bases). The V end was cut by 2 bases, the J end by 2 bases, with 10 bases between. The CDR3 is 15 amino acids. Germline CDR1 is MNHEY and CDR2 is SVGAGI. CDR3 amino acids: CASSYGGFPGNTIYF. The CDR3 bases are TGTGCCAGCAGTTACGGGGGGTTCCCTGGAAACACCATATATTTT.

The CDR3 region has the DNA TGTGCCAGCACCAGAGCGGGAGCCTACGAGCAGTACTTC. Its translation: CASTRAGAYEQYF. The V gene is TRBV7-2, the J gene TRBJ2-7; TRBD2 matches 8 bases. With 7 bases clipped from V and 2 bases from J, the junction kept 4 bases outside the gene matches. The CDR3 runs to 13 residues. Germline V gene sequence: CDR1 SGHTA, CDR2 FQGNSA.

CDR3 nucleotide sequence: TGTGCCAGCAGTGAAGTATCAGGGGCAGCTTTCTTT. It encodes CASSEVSGAAFF. V is TRBV2 and J is TRBJ1-1; perhaps TRBD1 as D (6 bases). The CDR3 is 12 amino acids. Trimming removed 1 base from V and 10 bases from J, with 10 bases in between. The germline V gene encodes CDR1 SNHLY and CDR2 FYNNEI.

This clone was detected only a few times. V and J are TRBV7-2 and TRBJ1-2; D is ambiguous. The germline V gene encodes CDR1 SGHTA and CDR2 FQGNSA. V lost 4 bases and J lost 3, with 12 bases in between. This CDR3 has 14 amino acids. The CDR3 here is CASSSNPGDYGYTF. The DNA of the CDR3 is TGTGCCAGCAGCTCTAACCCCGGTGACTATGGCTACACCTTC. Together with reference TRBV7-2 and TRBJ1-2, the CDR3 gives the full variable domain: GAGVSQSPSNKVTEKGKDVELRCDPISGHTALYWYRQSLGQGLEFLIYFQGNSAPDKSGLPSDRFSAERTGGSVSTLTIQRTQQEDSAVYLCASSSNPGDYGYTFGSGTRLTVV.